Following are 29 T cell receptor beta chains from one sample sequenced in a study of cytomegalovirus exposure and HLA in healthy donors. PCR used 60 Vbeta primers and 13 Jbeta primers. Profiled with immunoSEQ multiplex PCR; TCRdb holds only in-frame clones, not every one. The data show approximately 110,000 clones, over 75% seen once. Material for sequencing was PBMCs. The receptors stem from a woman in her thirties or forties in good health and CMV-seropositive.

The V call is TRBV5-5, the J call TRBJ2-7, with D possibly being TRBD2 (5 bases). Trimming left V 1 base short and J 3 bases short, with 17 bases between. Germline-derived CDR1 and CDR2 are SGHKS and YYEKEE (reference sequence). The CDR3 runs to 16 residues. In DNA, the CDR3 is TGTGCCAGCAGCTTGAGGGCCGACAATCGGGGCTACGAGCAGTACTTC. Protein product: CASSLRADNRGYEQYF. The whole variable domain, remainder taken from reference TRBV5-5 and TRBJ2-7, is DAGVTQSPTHLIKTRGQQVTLRCSPISGHKSVSWYQQVLGQGPQFIFQYYEKEERGRGNFPDRFSARQFPNYSSELNVNALLLGDSALYLCASSLRADNRGYEQYFGPGTRLTVT.

Written as DNA, the CDR3 is TGTGCCACCAGCAGAGCCGGAAGGAGCGGTGGCAGTGAAAAACTGTTTTTT. Protein product: CATSRAGRSGGSEKLFF. The chain uses TRBV15 and TRBJ1-4; no definite D call. V lost 1 base to trimming and J lost 7 bases, with 19 bases between them. Germline V CDR1 and CDR2: LNHNV, YYDKDF (reference sequence). This CDR3 is built from 17 residues.

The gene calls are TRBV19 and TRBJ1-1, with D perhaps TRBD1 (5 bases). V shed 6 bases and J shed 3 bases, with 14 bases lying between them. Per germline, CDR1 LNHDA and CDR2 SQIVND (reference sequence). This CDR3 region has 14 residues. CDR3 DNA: TGTGCCAGTAGCCCAGACAGTGGTTACACTGAAGCTTTCTTT. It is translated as CASSPDSGYTEAFF.

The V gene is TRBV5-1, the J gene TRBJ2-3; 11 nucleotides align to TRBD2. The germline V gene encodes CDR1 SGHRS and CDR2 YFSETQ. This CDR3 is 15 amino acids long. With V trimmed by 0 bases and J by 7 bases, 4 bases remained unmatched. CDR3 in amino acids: CASSLVLAGVHTQYF. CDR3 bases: TGCGCCAGCAGCTTGGTACTAGCGGGGGTTCATACGCAGTATTTT.

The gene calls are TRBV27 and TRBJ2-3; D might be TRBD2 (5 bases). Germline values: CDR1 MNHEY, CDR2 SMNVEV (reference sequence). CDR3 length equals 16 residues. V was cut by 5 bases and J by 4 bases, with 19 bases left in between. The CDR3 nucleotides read TGTGCCAGCAGTGTGGCTAGCCAGTTCGTCGCAGATACGCAGTATTTT. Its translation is CASSVASQFVADTQYF.

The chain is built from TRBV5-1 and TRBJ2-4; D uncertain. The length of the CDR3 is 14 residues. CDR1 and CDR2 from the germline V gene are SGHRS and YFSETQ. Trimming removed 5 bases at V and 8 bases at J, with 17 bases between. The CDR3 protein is CASSLVGSADIQYF. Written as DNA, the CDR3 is TGCGCCAGCAGTCTAGTTGGTTCTGCGGACATTCAGTACTTC.

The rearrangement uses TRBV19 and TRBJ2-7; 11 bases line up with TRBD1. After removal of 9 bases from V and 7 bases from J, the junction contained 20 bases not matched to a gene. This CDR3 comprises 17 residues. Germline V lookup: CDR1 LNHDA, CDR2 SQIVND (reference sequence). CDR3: CASLLMPGQGVYGEQYF. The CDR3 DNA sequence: TGTGCCAGCCTATTAATGCCGGGACAGGGGGTCTATGGGGAGCAGTACTTC.

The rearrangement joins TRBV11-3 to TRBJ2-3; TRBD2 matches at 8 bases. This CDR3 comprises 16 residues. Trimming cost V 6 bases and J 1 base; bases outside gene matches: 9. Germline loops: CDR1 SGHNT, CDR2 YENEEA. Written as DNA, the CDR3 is TGTGCCAGCAGTCGTTCTAGCGGGCAGGGCACAGATACGCAGTATTTT. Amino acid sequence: CASSRSSGQGTDTQYF.

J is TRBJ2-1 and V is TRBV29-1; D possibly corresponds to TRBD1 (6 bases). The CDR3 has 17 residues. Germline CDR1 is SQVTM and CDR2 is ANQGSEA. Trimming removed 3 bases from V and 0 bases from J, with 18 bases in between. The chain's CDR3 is CSVDGPDRLDSYNEQFF. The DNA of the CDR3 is TGCAGCGTTGACGGGCCTGACAGGCTGGACTCCTACAATGAGCAGTTCTTC.

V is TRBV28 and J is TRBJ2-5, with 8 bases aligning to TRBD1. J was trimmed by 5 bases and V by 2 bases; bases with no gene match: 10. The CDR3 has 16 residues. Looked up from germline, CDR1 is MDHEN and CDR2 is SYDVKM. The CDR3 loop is CASSLAGTGILETQYF. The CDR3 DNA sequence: TGTGCCAGCAGTTTAGCCGGGACAGGTATTTTGGAGACCCAGTACTTC.

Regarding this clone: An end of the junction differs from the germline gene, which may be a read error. The CDR3 protein is CAISGREGSSLHF. The CDR3 DNA sequence: TGTGCCATAAGCGGCAGGGAGGGTTCATCCCTCCACTTT. This chain connects TRBV2 to TRBJ1-6, with a possible D match to TRBD1 (5 bases). The germline V gene has CDR1 SNHLY and CDR2 FYNNEI. CDR3 length: 13 amino acids.

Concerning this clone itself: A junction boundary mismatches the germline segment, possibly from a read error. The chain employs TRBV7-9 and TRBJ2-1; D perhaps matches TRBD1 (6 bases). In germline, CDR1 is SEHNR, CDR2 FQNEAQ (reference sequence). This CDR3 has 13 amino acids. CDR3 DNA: TGTGCCAGCAGCATACAGGGTTACAATGGGCAGTTCTTC. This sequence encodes CASSIQGYNGQFF. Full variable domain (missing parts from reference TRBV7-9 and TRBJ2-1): DTGVSQNPRHKITKRGQNVTFRCDPISEHNRLYWYRQTLGQGPEFLTYFQNEAQLEKSRLLSDRFSAERPKGSFSTLEIQRTEQGDSAMYLCASSIQGYNGQFFGPGTRLTVL.

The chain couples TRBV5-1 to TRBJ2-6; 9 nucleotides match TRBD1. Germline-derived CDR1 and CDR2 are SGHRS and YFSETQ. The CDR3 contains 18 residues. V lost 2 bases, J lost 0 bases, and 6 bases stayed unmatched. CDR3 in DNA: TGCGCCAGCAGCTTTTTAGGGACAGGGTCCTCTGGGGCCAACGTCCTGACTTTC. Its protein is CASSFLGTGSSGANVLTF.

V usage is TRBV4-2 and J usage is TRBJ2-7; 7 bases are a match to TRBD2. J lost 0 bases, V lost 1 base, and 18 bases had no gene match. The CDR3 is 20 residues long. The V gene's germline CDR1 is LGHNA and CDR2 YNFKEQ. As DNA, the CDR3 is TGTGCCAGCAGCCAAGGGGTCTGGTTTCACCCGACTAGCCTCTCCTACGAGCAGTACTTC. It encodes CASSQGVWFHPTSLSYEQYF.

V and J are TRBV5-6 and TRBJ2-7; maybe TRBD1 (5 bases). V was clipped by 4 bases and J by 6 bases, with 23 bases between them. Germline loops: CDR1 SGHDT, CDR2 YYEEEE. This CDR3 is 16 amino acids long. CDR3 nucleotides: TGTGCCAGCAGCCTCTTTGTGGGGCTCACTTCGGCCGAGCAGTACTTC. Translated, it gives CASSLFVGLTSAEQYF. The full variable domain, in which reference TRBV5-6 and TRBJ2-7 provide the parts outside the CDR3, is DAGVTQSPTHLIKTRGQQVTLRCSPKSGHDTVSWYQQALGQGPQFIFQYYEEEERQRGNFPDRFSGHQFPNYSSELNVNALLLGDSALYLCASSLFVGLTSAEQYFGPGTRLTVT.

The CDR3: CATGGLAPPRRYF. CDR3 in DNA: TGTGCCACTGGCGGACTAGCGCCCCCACGACGGTACTTC. The chain couples TRBV27 to TRBJ2-7; 9 bases line up with TRBD2. The CDR3 is 13 amino acids. Losses at the gene ends were 10 bases for V and 12 bases for J; bases not matched to a gene: 16. In germline, CDR1 is MNHEY, CDR2 SMNVEV (reference sequence).

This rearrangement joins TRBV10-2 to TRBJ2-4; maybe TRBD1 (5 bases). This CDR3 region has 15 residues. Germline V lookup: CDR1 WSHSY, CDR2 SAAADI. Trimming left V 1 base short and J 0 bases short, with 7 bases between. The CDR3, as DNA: TGCGCCAGCAGTGAGTTAGACAGAGCCAAAAACATTCAGTACTTC. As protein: CASSELDRAKNIQYF.

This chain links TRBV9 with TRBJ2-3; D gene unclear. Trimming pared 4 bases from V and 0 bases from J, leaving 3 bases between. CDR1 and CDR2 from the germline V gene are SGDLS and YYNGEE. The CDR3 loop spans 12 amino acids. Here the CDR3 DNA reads TGTGCCAGCAGCTCTAGCACAGATACGCAGTATTTT. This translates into CASSSSTDTQYF.

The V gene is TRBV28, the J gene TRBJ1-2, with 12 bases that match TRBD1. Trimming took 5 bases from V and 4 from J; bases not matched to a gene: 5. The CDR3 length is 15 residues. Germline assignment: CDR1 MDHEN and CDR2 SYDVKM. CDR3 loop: CASSPGTGGTYGYTF. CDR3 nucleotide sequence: TGTGCCAGCAGTCCCGGGACAGGGGGCACCTATGGCTACACCTTC.

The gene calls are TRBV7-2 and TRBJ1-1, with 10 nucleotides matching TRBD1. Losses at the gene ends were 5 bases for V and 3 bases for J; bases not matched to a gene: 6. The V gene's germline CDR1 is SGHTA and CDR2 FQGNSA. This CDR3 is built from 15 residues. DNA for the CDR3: TGTGCCAGCAGCGCTCGGGACAGGGGCGACACTGAAGCTTTCTTT. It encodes CASSARDRGDTEAFF.

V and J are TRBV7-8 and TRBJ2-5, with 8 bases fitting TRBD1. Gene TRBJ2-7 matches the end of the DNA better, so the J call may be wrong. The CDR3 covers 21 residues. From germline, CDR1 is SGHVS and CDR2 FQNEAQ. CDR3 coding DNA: TGTGCCAGCAGCCGGTCGACTCGACAGGGGCTCACGCGCCCTCTCTCCTACGAGCAGTACTTC. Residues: CASSRSTRQGLTRPLSYEQYF.

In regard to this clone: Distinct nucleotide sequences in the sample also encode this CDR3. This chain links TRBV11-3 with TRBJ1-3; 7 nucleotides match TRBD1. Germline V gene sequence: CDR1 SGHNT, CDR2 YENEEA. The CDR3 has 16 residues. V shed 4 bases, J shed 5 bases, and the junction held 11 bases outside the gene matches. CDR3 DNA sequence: TGTGCCAGCAGCTCCTGGACAGGTCCCCGAAGAAACACCATATATTTT. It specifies CASSSWTGPRRNTIYF.

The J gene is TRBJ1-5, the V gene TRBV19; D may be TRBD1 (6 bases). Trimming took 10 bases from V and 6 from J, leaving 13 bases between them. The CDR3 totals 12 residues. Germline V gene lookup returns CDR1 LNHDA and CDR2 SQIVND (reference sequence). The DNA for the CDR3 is TGTGCCACCAGGGGCCGGTCTCAGCCCCAGCATTTT. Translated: CATRGRSQPQHF.

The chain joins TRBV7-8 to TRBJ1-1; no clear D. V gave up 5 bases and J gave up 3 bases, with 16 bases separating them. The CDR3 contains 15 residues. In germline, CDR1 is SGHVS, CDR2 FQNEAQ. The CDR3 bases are TGTGCCAGCAGCCCCAAGAGGGTAGTCGACACTGAAGCTTTCTTT. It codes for CASSPKRVVDTEAFF.

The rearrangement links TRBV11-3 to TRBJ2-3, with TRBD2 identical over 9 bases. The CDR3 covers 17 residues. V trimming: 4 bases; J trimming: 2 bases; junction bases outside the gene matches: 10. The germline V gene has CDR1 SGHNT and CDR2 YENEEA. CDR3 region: CASSWGLAGFNTDTQYF. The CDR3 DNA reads TGTGCCAGCAGCTGGGGGCTAGCGGGATTTAACACAGATACGCAGTATTTT.

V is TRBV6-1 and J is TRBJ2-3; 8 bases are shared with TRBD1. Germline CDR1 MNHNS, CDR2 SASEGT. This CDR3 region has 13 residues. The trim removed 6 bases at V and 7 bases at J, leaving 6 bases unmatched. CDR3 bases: TGTGCCAGCAGGCAGGGGGCAGAAAATACGCAGTATTTT. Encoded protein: CASRQGAENTQYF.

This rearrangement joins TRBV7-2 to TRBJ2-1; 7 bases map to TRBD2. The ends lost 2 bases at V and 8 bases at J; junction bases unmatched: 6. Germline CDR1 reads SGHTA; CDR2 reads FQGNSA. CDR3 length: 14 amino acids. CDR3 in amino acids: CASSLYLAADEQFF. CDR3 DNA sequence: TGTGCCAGCAGCTTATACCTAGCGGCGGATGAGCAGTTCTTC.

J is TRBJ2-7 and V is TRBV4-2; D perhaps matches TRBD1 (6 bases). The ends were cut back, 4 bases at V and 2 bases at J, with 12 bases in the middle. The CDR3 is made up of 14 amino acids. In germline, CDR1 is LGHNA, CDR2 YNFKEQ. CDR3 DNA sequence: TGTGCCAGCAGCCCAAAACAGGGAACCTACGAGCAGTACTTC. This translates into CASSPKQGTYEQYF.

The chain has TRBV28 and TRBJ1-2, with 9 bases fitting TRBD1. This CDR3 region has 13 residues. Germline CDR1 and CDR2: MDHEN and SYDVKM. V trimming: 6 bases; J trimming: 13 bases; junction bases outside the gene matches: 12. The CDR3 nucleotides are TGTGCCAGCAGCTATCGGGACAGGGTGATAATCACCTTC. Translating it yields CASSYRDRVIITF.